This T cell receptor beta chain was sequenced in a study of T cell changes during pregnancy in multiple sclerosis. Assay: immunoSEQ multiplex PCR; the TCRdb copy retains only in-frame clones and omits some. The sample comprises tens of thousands of clones, roughly nine tenths of which are singletons, and around 0.78% rests with the top ten. Germline V gene data show CDR1 as MDHEN and CDR2 as SYDVKM. Trimming stripped 9 bases from V and 3 bases from J, with 12 bases between. There are 13 residues in the CDR3. The sequence was collected from a female donor with multiple sclerosis, enrolled in a pregnancy study. This material consisted of CD4+ T cells from peripheral blood mononuclear cells, taken before pregnancy. The chain is built from TRBV28 and TRBJ1-5; D might be TRBD1 (6 bases). The CDR3 sequence is CASYDRPNQPQHF. As DNA, the CDR3 is TGTGCCAGTTACGACAGGCCCAATCAGCCCCAGCATTTT.